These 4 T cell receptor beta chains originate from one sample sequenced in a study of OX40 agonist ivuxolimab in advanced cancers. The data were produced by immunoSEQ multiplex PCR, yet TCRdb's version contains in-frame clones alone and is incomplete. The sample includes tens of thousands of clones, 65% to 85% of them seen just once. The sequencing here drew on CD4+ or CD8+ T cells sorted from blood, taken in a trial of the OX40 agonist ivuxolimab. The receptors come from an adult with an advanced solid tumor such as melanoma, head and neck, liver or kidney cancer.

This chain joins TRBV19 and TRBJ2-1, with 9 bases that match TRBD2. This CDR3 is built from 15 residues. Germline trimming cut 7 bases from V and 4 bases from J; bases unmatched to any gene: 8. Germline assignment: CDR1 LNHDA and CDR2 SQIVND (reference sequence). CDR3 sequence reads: CASNTLAGPYNEQFF. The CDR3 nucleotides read TGTGCCAGTAACACTCTAGCGGGACCTTACAATGAGCAGTTCTTC.

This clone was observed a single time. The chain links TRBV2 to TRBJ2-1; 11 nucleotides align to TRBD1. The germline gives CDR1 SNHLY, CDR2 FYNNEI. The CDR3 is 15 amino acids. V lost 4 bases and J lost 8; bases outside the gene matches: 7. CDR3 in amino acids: CASSGGQGAIDEQFF. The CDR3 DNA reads TGTGCCAGCAGTGGTGGACAGGGGGCGATCGATGAGCAGTTCTTC.

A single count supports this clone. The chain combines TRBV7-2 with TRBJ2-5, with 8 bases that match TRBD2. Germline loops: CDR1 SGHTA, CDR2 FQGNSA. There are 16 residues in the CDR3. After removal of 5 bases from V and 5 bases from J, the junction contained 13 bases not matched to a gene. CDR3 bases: TGTGCCAGCAGCAGCCCCAAAGCGGGAGTTCGGGAGACCCAGTACTTC. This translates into CASSSPKAGVRETQYF.

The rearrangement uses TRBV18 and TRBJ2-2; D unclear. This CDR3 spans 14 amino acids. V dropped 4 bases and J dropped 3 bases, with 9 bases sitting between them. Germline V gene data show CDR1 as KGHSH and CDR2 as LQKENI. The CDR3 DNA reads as TGTGCCAGCTCACTTCAAAGGGACACCGGGGAGCTGTTTTTT. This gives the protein CASSLQRDTGELFF.